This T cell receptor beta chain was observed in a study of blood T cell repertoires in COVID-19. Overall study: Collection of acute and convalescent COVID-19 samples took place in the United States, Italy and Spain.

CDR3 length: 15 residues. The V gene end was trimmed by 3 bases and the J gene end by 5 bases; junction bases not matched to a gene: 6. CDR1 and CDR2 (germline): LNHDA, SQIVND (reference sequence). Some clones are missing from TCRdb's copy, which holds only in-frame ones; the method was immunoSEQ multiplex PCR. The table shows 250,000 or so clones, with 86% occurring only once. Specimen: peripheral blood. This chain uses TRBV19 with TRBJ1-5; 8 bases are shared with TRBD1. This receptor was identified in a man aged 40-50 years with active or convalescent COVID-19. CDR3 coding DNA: TGTGCCAGTAGTATCTGGACAGGGACGGATCAGCCCCAGCATTTT. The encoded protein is CASSIWTGTDQPQHF. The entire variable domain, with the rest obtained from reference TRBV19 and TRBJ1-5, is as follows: DGGITQSPKYLFRKEGQNVTLSCEQNLNHDAMYWYRQDPGQGLRLIYYSQIVNDFQKGDIAEGYSVSREKKESFPLTVTSAQKNPTAFYLCASSIWTGTDQPQHFGDGTRLSIL.